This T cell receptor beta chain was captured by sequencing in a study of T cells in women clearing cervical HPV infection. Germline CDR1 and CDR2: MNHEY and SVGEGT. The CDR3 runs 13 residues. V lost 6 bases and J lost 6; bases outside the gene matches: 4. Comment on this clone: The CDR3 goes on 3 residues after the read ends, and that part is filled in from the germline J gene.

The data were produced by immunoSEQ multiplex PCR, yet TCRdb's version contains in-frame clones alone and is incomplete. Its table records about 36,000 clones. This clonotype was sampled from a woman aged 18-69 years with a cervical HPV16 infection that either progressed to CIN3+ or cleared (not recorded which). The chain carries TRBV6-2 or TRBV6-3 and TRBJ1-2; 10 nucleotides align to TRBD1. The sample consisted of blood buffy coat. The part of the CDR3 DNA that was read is TGTGCCAGCAGGCCCGGGACAGGGGATGGC. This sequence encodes CASRPGTGDG. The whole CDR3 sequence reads CASRPGTGDGYTF.